This T cell receptor beta chain was recovered during a study of monozygotic twins with inflammatory bowel disease. Whole-study findings and limits: By inverse Simpson index, TCRbeta diversity was lower in IBD patients than in healthy co-twins. No one strong IBD-associated signal or clonotype was supported.

There were approximately 4,000 ng of total RNA used for each TCR library. Via template switching, UMIs carrying a 6-nucleotide sample barcode were introduced. Using the 5' RACE reads, TCRdb records one entry per CDR3 protein without DNA. The sample holds 300,000 to 400,000 distinct CDR3 sequences. Of note for this clonotype: Its antigen is undetermined.

Sequencing was done on a sample of blood. The TCR comes from a human donor with ulcerative colitis or Crohn's disease, or a healthy co-twin of an affected twin (not recorded which).

CDR3 amino acids: CASSLGQGKYEQYF. The V gene is TRBV5-1, the J gene TRBJ2-7; TCRdb's D call of TRBD1 is untestable without DNA. The germline V gene has CDR1 SGHRS and CDR2 YFSETQ. The CDR3 contains 14 residues.